This T cell receptor (beta chain) appears in the sequencing data of a study of PD-L1 blockade in urothelial cancer. Overall study: Patients commenced atezolizumab at some point between 2014 and 2015, and it was given at 1,200 mg intravenously every 3 weeks.

Indicated time point: pretreatment peripheral blood. Some clones are missing from TCRdb's copy, which holds only in-frame ones; the method was immunoSEQ multiplex PCR. Of around 100,000 clones listed, around 86% are singletons. Per germline, CDR1 MNHEY and CDR2 SVGAGI. Losses at the gene ends were 3 bases for V and 2 bases for J; bases not matched to a gene: 5. The CDR3 length is 15 residues. The V and J genes are TRBV6-5 and TRBJ2-3, with 7 bases that match TRBD2. The clonotype was recovered from a man aged 55 to 69 with urothelial cancer. The sample was PBMCs, taken around atezolizumab (anti-PD-L1) treatment. The CDR3, as DNA: TGTGCCAGCAGTTATGGTCTAGCGGCCACAGATACGCAGTATTTT. It translates to CASSYGLAATDTQYF.